Below, 8 T cell receptor beta chains from the same sample are listed, as sequenced in a study of blood T cells in healthy people across ages. The use of a sample-barcoded 5' primer and a J-beta primer mix characterized a second PCR of roughly 6 to 11 cycles. From the 5' RACE reads, TCRdb called clonotypes with MiXCR, one entry per CDR3 protein. The sample gives around 990,000 distinct CDR3 sequences, approximately 25% of which show up once; about 0.8% is in the top ten. This sample was also put to use in a study of T cells of mothers and their children.

The sequencing input was blood. The receptors here all came from a girl under 10 years old in good health.

This clonotype was seen a few times. V and J are TRBV15 and TRBJ2-4, with D perhaps given as TRBD1 or TRBD2 (5 bases each). This CDR3 contains 14 residues. The germline CDR1 and CDR2 sequences are LNHNV and YYDKDF (reference sequence). Between the trimmed V and J ends, which lost 6 bases and 0 bases, there was a span of 9 bases. The CDR3 DNA is TGTGCCACCAGGGCCGGGACAGCCAAAAACATTCAGTACTTC. It codes for CATRAGTAKNIQYF.

The chain combines TRBV4-3 with TRBJ1-1; maybe TRBD1 (5 bases). The CDR3 contains 17 residues. V was shortened by 2 bases and J by 4 bases, with 20 bases between the two germline ends. In germline, CDR1 is LGHNA, CDR2 YSLEER. The CDR3 is CASSQLSIQGFGTEAFF. CDR3 DNA sequence: TGCGCCAGCAGCCAACTTTCCATTCAGGGTTTCGGCACTGAAGCTTTCTTT.

This clonotype was observed a handful of times. The V gene is TRBV7-6, the J gene TRBJ2-5, with a tentative D call TRBD1 (5 bases). Germline CDR1 is SGHVS and CDR2 is FNYEAQ. The CDR3 totals 13 residues. Trimming stripped 5 bases from V and 5 bases from J, with 12 bases between. The CDR3 sequence is CASSPLSGETQYF. CDR3 coding DNA: TGTGCCAGCAGCCCCCTATCAGGGGAGACCCAGTACTTC. The full variable domain, completed using reference TRBV7-6 and TRBJ2-5, is GAGVSQSPRYKVTKRGQDVALRCDPISGHVSLYWYRQALGQGPEFLTYFNYEAQQDKSGLPNDRFSAERPEGSISTLTIQRTEQRDSAMYRCASSPLSGETQYFGPGTRLLVL.

This clonotype was detected a few times. The chain links TRBV29-1 to TRBJ2-3; D not resolved. The ends were cut back, 6 bases at V and 0 bases at J, with 4 bases in the middle. The germline V gene has CDR1 SQVTM and CDR2 ANQGSEA. This CDR3 has 11 amino acids. The CDR3 DNA reads as TGCAGCGTCCCTAGCACAGATACGCAGTATTTT. Protein sequence: CSVPSTDTQYF.

This clonotype showed up just a few times. The chain carries TRBV10-3 and TRBJ2-1; 7 positions match TRBD2. The CDR3 length is 14 residues. The trim removed 6 bases at V and 1 base at J, leaving 3 bases unmatched. Germline V gene data show CDR1 as ENHRY and CDR2 as SYGVKD. The DNA of the CDR3 is TGTGCCATCAGCCCTAGCGGTTCCTACAATGAGCAGTTCTTC. Protein product: CAISPSGSYNEQFF.

This chain joins TRBV6-5 and TRBJ2-1, with D hard to call. The DNA matches TRBJ2-5 better at its end, which makes the J call doubtful. The CDR3 sequence is 15 residues long. Germline loops: CDR1 MNHEY, CDR2 SVGAGI. CDR3 in amino acids: CASSYSQDPVGTQYF. The CDR3 nucleotides are TGTGCCAGCAGTTACTCCCAAGACCCGGTAGGGACCCAGTACTTC.

J is TRBJ2-5 and V is TRBV2; D not certain. The DNA end is a closer match to TRBJ2-7, so the J assignment may be wrong. The germline CDR1 and CDR2 sequences are SNHLY and FYNNEI. The CDR3 spans 11 residues. CDR3 DNA sequence: TGTGCCAGCGTAGGCGGTTACGAGCAGTACTTC. It yields the protein CASVGGYEQYF.

The gene calls are TRBV7-2 and TRBJ2-3; D unresolved. The V end was cut by 1 base, the J end by 9 bases, with 14 bases between. The length of the CDR3 is 14 residues. Germline V gives CDR1 SGHTA, CDR2 FQGNSA. In nucleotides, the CDR3 is TGTGCCAGCAGCTTAGATAGAAGGAGTGACACGCAGTATTTT. This gives the protein CASSLDRRSDTQYF.